This paragraph reports one T cell receptor (beta chain). Its specificity is not known. Amplification used 60 Vbeta primers and 13 Jbeta primers. Using immunoSEQ multiplex PCR, the repertoire was profiled, and TCRdb retains in-frame clones only, with some absent. The sample has under 200,000 clones; the top ten hold about 0.8%. The sample originates from a study of cytomegalovirus exposure and HLA in healthy donors. Study conclusions and caveats: A missense variant in DCLRE1C was later tied to TCR beta V- and J-gene trimming. Later, an analysis showed that TCR beta chains associated with HLA were more clonally expanded than others that were equally common.

The source of this sequence is a woman under 30 in good health and CMV-seropositive. The sample was PBMCs.

In DNA form, the CDR3 reads TGTGCCAGCAGCTACGCGGGACTAGGCGGCTACGAGCAGTACTTC. It specifies CASSYAGLGGYEQYF. The J gene is TRBJ2-7, the V gene TRBV7-2; TRBD2 matches 8 bases. The junction had 8 bases not matched to a gene; V was cut back by 4 bases and J by 3 bases. Germline loops: CDR1 SGHTA, CDR2 FQGNSA. CDR3 length: 15 amino acids.